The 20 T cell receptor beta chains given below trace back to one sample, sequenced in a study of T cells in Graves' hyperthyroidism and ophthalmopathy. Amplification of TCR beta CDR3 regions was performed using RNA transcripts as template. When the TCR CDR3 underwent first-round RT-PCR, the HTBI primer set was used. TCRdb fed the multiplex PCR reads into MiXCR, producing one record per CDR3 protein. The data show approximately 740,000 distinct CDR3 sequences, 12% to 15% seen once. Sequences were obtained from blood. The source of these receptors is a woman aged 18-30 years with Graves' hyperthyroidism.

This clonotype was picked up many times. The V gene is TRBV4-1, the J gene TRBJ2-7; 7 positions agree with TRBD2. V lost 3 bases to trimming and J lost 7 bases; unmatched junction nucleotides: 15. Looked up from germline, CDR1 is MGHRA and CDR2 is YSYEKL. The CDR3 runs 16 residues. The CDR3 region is CASSHAGTAGDGEQYF. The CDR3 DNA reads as TGCGCCAGCAGCCATGCAGGGACGGCGGGAGACGGGGAGCAGTACTTC.

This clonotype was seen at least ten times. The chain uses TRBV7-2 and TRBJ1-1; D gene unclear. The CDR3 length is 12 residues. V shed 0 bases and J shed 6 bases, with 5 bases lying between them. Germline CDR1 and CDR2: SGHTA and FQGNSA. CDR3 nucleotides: TGTGCCAGCAGCTTAGCGCTCTCTGAAGCTTTCTTT. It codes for CASSLALSEAFF.

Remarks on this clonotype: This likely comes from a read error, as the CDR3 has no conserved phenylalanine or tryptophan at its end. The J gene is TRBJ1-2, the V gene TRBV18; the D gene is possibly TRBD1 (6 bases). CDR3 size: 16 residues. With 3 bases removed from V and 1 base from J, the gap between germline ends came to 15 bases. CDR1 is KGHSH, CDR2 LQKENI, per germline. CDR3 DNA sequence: TGTGCCAGCTCACCGCTATCAGGGGATGATAACTATGGCTACACCTTA. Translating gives CASSPLSGDDNYGYTL.

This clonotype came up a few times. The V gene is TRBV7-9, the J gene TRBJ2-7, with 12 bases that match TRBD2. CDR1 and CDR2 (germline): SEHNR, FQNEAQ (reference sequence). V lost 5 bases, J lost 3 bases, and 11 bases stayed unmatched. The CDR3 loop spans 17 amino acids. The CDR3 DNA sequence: TGTGCCAGCAGCGTACTAGCGGGAGGTCCGGGCGACTACGAGCAGTACTTC. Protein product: CASSVLAGGPGDYEQYF. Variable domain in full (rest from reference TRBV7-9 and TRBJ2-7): DTGVSQNPRHKITKRGQNVTFRCDPISEHNRLYWYRQTLGQGPEFLTYFQNEAQLEKSRLLSDRFSAERPKGSFSTLEIQRTEQGDSAMYLCASSVLAGGPGDYEQYFGPGTRLTVT.

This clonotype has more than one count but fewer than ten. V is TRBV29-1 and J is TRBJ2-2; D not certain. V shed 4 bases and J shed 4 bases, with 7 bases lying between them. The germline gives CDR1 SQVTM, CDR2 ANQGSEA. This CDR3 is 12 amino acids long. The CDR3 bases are TGCAGCGTTGGCCGTGGCACCGGGGAGCTGTTTTTT. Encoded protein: CSVGRGTGELFF.

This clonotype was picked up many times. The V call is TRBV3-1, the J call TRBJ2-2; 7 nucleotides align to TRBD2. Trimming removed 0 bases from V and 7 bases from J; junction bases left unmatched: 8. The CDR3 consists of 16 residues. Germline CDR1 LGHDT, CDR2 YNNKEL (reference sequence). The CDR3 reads CASSQEPGLQYGELFF. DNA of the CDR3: TGTGCCAGCAGCCAAGAACCGGGACTACAATACGGGGAGCTGTTTTTT.

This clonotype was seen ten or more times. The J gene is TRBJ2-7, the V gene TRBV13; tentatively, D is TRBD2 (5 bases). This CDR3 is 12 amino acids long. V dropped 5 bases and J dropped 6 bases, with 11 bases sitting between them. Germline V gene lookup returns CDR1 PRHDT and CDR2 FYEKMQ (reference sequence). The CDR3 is CASSPAVGEQYF. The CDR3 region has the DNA TGTGCCAGCAGCCCAGCGGTGGGCGAGCAGTACTTC.

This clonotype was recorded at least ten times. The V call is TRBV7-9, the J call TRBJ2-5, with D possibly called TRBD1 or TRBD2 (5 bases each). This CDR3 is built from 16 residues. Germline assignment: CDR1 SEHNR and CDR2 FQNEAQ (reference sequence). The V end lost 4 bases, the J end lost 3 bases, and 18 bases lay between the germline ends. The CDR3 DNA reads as TGTGCCAGCAGCTACGGACCGGGACGGGTGGAAGAGACCCAGTACTTC. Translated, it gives CASSYGPGRVEETQYF.

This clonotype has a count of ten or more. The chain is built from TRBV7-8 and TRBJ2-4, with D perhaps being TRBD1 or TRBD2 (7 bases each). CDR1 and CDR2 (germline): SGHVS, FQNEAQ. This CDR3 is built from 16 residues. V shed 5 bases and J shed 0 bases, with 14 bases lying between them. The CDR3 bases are TGTGCCAGCAGCCTGCGCAGGGGGGGAGCCAAAAACATTCAGTACTTC. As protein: CASSLRRGGAKNIQYF.

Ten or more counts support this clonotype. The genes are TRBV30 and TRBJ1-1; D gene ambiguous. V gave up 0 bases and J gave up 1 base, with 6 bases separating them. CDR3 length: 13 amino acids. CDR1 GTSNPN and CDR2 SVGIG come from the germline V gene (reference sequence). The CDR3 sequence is CAWSVGRNTEAFF. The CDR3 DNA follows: TGTGCCTGGAGTGTAGGGCGGAACACTGAAGCTTTCTTT.

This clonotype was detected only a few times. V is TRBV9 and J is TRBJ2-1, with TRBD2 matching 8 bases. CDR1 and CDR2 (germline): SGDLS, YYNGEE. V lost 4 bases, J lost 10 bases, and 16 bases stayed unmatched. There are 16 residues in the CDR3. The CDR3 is CASSPRRLAYRAEQFF. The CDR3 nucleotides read TGTGCCAGCAGCCCTCGCAGACTAGCGTATCGGGCGGAGCAGTTCTTC.

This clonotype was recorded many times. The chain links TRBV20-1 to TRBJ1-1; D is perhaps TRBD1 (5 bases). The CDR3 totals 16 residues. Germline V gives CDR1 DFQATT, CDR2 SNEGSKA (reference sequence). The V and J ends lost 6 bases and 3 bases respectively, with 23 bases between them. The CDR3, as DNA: TGCAGTGCGGGCAGTTTCCTTGGGGGAGAAGACACTGAAGCTTTCTTT. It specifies CSAGSFLGGEDTEAFF.

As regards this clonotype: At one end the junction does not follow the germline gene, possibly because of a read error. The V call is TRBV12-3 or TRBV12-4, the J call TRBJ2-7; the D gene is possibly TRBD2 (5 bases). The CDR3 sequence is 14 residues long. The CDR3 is CAISFSASSYEQYF. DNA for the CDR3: TGTGCCATCAGTTTTAGCGCTAGCTCCTACGAGCAGTACTTC.

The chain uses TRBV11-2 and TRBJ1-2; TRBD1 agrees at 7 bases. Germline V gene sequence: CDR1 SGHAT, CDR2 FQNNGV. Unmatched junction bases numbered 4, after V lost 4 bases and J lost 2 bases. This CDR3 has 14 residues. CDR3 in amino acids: CASSSLTGNYGYTF. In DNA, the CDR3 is TGTGCCAGCAGCTCCTTGACAGGGAACTATGGCTACACCTTC. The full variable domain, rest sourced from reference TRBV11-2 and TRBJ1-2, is EAGVAQSPRYKIIEKRQSVAFWCNPISGHATLYWYQQILGQGPKLLIQFQNNGVVDDSQLPKDRFSAERLKGVDSTLKIQPAKLEDSAVYLCASSSLTGNYGYTFGSGTRLTVV.

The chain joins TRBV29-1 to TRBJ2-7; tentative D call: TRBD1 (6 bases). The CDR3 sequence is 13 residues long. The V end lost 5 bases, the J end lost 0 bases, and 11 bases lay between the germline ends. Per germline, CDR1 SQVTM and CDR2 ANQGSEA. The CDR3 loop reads CSVTQGLSYEQYF. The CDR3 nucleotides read TGCAGCGTTACCCAGGGGCTCTCCTACGAGCAGTACTTC.

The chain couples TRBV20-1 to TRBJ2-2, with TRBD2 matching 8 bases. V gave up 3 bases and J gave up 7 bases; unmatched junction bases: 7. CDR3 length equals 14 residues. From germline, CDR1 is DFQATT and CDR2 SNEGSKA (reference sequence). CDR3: CSASVPSGFGELFF. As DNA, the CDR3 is TGCAGTGCTAGTGTCCCTAGCGGGTTCGGGGAGCTGTTTTTT.

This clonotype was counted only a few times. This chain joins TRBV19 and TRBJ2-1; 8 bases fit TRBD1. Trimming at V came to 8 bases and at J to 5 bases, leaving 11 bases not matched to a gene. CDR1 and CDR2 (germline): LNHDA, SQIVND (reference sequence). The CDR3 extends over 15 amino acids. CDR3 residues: CASSPRDRTNNEQFF. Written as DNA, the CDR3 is TGTGCCAGTTCCCCCCGGGACAGGACCAACAATGAGCAGTTCTTC.

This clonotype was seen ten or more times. The CDR3 is CSATPGPEVGNIQYF. In DNA, the CDR3 is TGCAGTGCGACCCCGGGACCCGAGGTGGGAAACATTCAGTACTTC. The chain is built from TRBV20-1 and TRBJ2-4; D may match TRBD1 or TRBD2 (5 bases each). The CDR3 loop spans 15 amino acids. V was shortened by 6 bases and J by 6 bases, with 21 bases between the two germline ends. Germline V lookup: CDR1 DFQATT, CDR2 SNEGSKA (reference sequence).

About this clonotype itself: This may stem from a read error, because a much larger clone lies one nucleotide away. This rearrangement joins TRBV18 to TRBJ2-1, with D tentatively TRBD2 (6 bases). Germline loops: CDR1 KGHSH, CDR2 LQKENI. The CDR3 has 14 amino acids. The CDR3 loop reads CASSPAGSYNEQLF. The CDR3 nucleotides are TGTGCCAGCTCACCAGCGGGATCCTACAATGAGCAGCTCTTC.

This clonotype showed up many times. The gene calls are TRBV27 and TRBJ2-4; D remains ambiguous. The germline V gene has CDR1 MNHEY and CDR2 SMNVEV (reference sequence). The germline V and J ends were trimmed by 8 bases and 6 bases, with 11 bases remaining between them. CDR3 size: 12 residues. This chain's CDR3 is CASGPVGNIQYF. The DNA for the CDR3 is TGTGCCAGCGGGCCGGTGGGAAACATTCAGTACTTC.